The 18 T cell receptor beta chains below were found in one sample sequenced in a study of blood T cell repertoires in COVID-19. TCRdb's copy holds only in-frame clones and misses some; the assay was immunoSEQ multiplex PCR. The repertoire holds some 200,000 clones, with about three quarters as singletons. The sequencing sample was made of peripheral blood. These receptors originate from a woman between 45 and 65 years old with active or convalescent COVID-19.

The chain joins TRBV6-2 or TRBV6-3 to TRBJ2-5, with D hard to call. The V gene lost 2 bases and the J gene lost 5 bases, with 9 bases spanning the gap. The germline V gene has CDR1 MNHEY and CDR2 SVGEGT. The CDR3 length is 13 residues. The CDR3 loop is CASSYPLRETQYF. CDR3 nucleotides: TGTGCCAGCAGTTACCCCCTGAGGGAGACCCAGTACTTC.

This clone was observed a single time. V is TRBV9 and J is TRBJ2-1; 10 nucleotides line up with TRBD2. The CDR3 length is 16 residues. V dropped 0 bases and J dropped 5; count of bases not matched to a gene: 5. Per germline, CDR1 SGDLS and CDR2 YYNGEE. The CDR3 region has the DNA TGTGCCAGCAGCGTAGAACTAGCGGGGACCAACAATGAGCAGTTCTTC. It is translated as CASSVELAGTNNEQFF.

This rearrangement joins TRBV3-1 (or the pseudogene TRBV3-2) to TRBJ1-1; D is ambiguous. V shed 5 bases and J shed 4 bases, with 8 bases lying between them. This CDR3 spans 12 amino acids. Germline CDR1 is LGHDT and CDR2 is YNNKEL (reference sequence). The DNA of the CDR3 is TGTGCCAGCAGCTTCTATGGCACTGAAGCTTTCTTT. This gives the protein CASSFYGTEAFF.

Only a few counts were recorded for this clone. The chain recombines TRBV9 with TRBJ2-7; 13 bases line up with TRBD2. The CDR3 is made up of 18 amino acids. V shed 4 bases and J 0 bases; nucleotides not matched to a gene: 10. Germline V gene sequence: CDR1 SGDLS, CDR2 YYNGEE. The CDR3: CASSSEGTSGTVSYEQYF. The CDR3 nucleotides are TGTGCCAGCAGCTCAGAAGGGACTAGCGGGACCGTCTCCTACGAGCAGTACTTC.

CDR3 sequence reads: CASSPGAGDSDTQYF. The CDR3 DNA follows: TGTGCCAGCAGCCCCGGAGCGGGAGATTCAGATACGCAGTATTTT. The rearrangement joins TRBV4-2 to TRBJ2-3; TRBD2 aligns across 8 bases. The V segment lost 4 bases and the J segment 4 bases; nucleotides outside the gene matches: 7. This CDR3 has 15 amino acids. Germline assignment: CDR1 LGHNA and CDR2 YNFKEQ.

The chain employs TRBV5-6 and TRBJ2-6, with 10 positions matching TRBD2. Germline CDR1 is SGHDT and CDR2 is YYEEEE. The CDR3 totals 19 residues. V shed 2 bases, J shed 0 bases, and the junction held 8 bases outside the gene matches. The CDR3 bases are TGTGCCAGCAGCTTCCCCGGACTAGCGGAGAGCTCTGGGGCCAACGTCCTGACTTTC. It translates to CASSFPGLAESSGANVLTF.

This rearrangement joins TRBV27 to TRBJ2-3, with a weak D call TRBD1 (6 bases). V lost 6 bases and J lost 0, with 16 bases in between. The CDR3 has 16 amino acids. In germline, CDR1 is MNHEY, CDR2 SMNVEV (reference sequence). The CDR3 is CASRGTGTHSTDTQYF. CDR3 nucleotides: TGTGCCAGCAGGGGTACCGGGACACATAGCACAGATACGCAGTATTTT.

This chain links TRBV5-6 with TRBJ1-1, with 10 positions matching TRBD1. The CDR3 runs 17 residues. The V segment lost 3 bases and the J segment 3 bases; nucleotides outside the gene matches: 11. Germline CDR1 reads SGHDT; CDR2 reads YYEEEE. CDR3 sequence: CASSSPGTGAGYTEAFF. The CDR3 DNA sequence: TGTGCCAGCAGCTCTCCCGGGACAGGGGCCGGATACACTGAAGCTTTCTTT.

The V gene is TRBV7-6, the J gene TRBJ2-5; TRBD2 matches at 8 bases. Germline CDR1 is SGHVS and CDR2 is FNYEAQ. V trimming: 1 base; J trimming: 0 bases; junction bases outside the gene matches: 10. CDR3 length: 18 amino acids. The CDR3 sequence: CASSLEGRTSMYQETQYF. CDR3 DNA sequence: TGTGCCAGCAGCTTAGAAGGGAGGACTAGCATGTACCAAGAGACCCAGTACTTC.

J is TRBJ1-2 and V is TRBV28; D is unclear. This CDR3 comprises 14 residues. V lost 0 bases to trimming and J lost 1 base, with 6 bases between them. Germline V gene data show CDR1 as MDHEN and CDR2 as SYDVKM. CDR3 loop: CASSLWQFNYGYTF. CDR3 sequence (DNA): TGTGCCAGCAGTTTATGGCAGTTTAACTATGGCTACACCTTC.

CDR3 nucleotides: TGTGCCAGCAGTTTATCGACTAGCGGGAGTTCCGAGCAGTACTTC. This gives the protein CASSLSTSGSSEQYF. The V call is TRBV28, the J call TRBJ2-7; 12 positions match TRBD2. Losses at the gene ends were 1 base for V and 6 bases for J; bases not matched to a gene: 4. The CDR3 totals 15 residues. Germline V gives CDR1 MDHEN, CDR2 SYDVKM.

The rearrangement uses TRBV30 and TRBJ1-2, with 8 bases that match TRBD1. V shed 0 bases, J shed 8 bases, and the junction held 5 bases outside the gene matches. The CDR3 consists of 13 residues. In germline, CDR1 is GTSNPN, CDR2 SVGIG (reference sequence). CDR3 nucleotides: TGTGCCTGGAGTGTAAGGACAGGGAGCGGCTACACCTTC. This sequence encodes CAWSVRTGSGYTF.

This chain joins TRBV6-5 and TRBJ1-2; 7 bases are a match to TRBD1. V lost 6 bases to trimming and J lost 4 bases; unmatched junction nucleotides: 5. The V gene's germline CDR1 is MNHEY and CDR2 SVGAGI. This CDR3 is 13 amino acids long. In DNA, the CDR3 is TGTGCCAGCAGAGTTCCAGGGGGCTATGGCTACACCTTC. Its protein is CASRVPGGYGYTF.

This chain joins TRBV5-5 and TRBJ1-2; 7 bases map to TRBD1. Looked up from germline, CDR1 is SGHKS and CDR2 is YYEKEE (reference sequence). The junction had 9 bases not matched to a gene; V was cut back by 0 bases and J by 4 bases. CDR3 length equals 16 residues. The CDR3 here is CASSLAGGGVGYGYTF. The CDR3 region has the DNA TGTGCCAGCAGCTTGGCCGGAGGGGGCGTAGGCTATGGCTACACCTTC. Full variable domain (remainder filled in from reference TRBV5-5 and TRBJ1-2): DAGVTQSPTHLIKTRGQQVTLRCSPISGHKSVSWYQQVLGQGPQFIFQYYEKEERGRGNFPDRFSARQFPNYSSELNVNALLLGDSALYLCASSLAGGGVGYGYTFGSGTRLTVV.

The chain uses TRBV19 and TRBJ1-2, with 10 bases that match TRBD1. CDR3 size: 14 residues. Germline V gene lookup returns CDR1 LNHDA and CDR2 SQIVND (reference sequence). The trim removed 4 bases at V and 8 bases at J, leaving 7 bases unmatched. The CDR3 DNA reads TGTGCCAGTAGTACCGGGACAGGGGCGGAGGGCTACACCTTC. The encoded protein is CASSTGTGAEGYTF.

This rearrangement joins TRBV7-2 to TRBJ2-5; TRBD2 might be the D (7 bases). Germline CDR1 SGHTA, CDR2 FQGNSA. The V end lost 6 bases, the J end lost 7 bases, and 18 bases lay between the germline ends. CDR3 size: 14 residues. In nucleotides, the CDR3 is TGTGCCAGCAGTGACCGTGAAGGGGGGGGGACCCAGTACTTC. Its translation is CASSDREGGGTQYF.

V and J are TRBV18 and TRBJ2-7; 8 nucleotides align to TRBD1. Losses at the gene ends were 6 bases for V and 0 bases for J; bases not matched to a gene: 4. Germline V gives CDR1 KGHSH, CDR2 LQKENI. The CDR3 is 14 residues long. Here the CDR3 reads CASSPGQASYEQYF. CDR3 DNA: TGTGCCAGCTCGCCGGGACAGGCCTCCTACGAGCAGTACTTC.

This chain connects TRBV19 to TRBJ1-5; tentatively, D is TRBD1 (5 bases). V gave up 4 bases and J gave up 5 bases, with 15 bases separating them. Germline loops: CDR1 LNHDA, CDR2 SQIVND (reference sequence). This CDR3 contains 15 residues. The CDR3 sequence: CASSTLAGPDQPQHF. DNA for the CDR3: TGTGCCAGTAGTACCCTCGCAGGGCCGGATCAGCCCCAGCATTTT.